This T cell receptor (beta chain) derives from a study of T cells and copy number aberrations in small-cell lung cancer (dated by TCRdb to about 2021). Some background on the complete study: Whole-exome sequencing of the same tumor regions was paired with TCR repertoire sequencing so that T cell metrics could be related to mutations and copy number aberrations. Tumor TCR data existed for approximately 17 patients, and some 15 patients had TCR data from both tumor tissue and normal tissue. What the authors observed across the whole study: Higher copy number aberration burden was negatively correlated with tumor T-cell density, richness and clonality. Because surgical resection is uncommon in small-cell lung cancer, the study was limited by a small sample size, and the findings need validation. Every specimen was formalin-fixed paraffin-embedded tissue, a material known to introduce sequencing artifacts. The TCR repertoire varied greatly across regions, with roughly 79.9-97.7% of clones confined to one region, an overlap lower than in localized NSCLC. Compared with adjacent lung tissue, tumors showed lower T-cell density, richness and clonality, although the density difference was not significant.

Concerning this clone: The antigen it binds to is not known. It has no much larger one-base neighbor in the sample; base qualities were not kept.

Per the germline V gene (reference sequence), SGHNT is the CDR1 and YYREEE is the CDR2. The CDR3 numbers 14 residues from cysteine through phenylalanine. Left in the record is the CDR3 DNA by itself, 42 bases read in frame from the first base. V lost 0 bases and J lost 8 bases; the stretch between them is 13 bases long. The donors were limited-stage small-cell lung cancer patients who had surgical resection in Hangzhou, China, between about 2007 and 2020. Every donor went straight to surgery with no preoperative chemotherapy or radiotherapy, and no donor was given immunotherapy either before or after surgery. Each of the roughly 19 patients in the sequenced cohort was a smoker or a heavy second-hand smoker. To represent spatial heterogeneity of the primary tumors, three regions were collected from each tumor FFPE block using a grid approach. Tumor regions were macrodissected for enrichment of malignant cells, and only regions expected to yield at least 150 ng DNA were selected. To characterize T cell repertoire heterogeneity, the study applied multi-region TCR-beta sequencing to resected limited-stage small-cell lung cancers and to tumor-adjacent lung tissue. Genomic DNA was extracted from FFPE tissue using the AllPrep DNA/RNA FFPE Kit (Qiagen).

TCR-beta CDR3 regions were amplified from genomic DNA with the immunoSEQ hsTCRB Kit using multiplexed V- and J-gene primers. Unique DNA barcodes were added in a second PCR, and the samples were pooled together with one negative control and one positive control. Sequencing of the pooled TCR-beta libraries was performed on an Illumina MiSeq using a 150-cycle paired-end protocol. The authors' analysis ran thus. Raw sequencing data were processed by Adaptive Biotechnologies into a report with normalized, annotated TCR-beta repertoires. T-cell density was calculated by normalizing TCR-beta templates to usable DNA, with usable DNA estimated through amplification of housekeeping genes. Richness counted unique rearrangements, and clonality was defined as 1 minus Pielou's evenness. The Jaccard index, the Morisita overlap index, and the proportion of shared top-20 clonotypes were used to quantify intratumor TCR heterogeneity between regions. Here the immuneACCESS table is served through TCRdb, limited to in-frame sequences with V and J called. Missing clones are a known gap in these copies; in checked studies unresolved V genes cover under half, and the rest lacks a known reason. V, J and clone size are taken as reported in that table, and D and trimming were inferred from the DNA itself. For this sample there are 2,000 to 2,500 clones; approximately 80% appear just once. The ten largest clones take up around a tenth of the sample.

The chain uses TRBV5-4 and TRBJ2-3, and possibly TRBD1, on 6 matching bases. The specimen was tumor tissue. This receptor was identified in a man aged 60 to 69 with small cell lung cancer. The sequence in DNA is TGTGCCAGCAGCTTGGAAGGGGGTGGGGGTACGCAGTATTTT. The translation is CASSLEGGGGTQYF.